The following is a T cell receptor beta chain sequence with its context. Antigen specificity is unknown. The data derive from a study of T-cell memory formation after mild COVID-19. General observations from the study: Memory cells collected pre-infection included some clones that later responded, suggesting cross-reactive memory joined. Nothing showed for sure that second-wave clones peaking on day 37 were SARS-CoV-2 specific.

One entry per CDR3 protein, called by TCRdb with MiXCR from the 5' RACE reads. The sample has around 450,000 distinct CDR3 sequences; less than 25% are singletons. The receptor comes from an adult woman who had mild COVID-19 (a few samples of this study predate the infection). Cell type and time point are not known. The sequenced sample was PBMCs or a T cell subset sorted from them (not recorded which).

CDR3 nucleotides: TGTGCCAGCAGTTACACCCGACAGGTTCGCGAGCAGTACTTC. Translating gives CASSYTRQVREQYF. This chain connects TRBV6-5 to TRBJ2-7, with D possibly being TRBD1 (6 bases). CDR1 and CDR2 (germline): MNHEY, SVGAGI. The CDR3 runs to 14 residues. V shed 2 bases and J shed 6 bases, with 14 bases lying between them.